This TCR beta chain stems from a study of OX40 agonist ivuxolimab in advanced cancers. Overall study: Ivuxolimab, an agonistic anti-OX40 (CD134) antibody, was given to patients. Study-wide results and caveats: Dose levels from 0.1 to 3.0 mg/kg saw CD4+ and CD8+ blood T cells expand clonally by week 6.

Sequenced by immunoSEQ multiplex PCR; TCRdb stores in-frame clones only, minus some. The sample lists 85,000 to 130,000 clones, approximately 90% occurring once. This CDR3 is 17 amino acids long. V lost 4 bases to trimming and J lost 10 bases; unmatched junction nucleotides: 20. Germline values: CDR1 MDHEN, CDR2 SYDVKM. Turning to this clone: The antigen remains undetermined.

This receptor was obtained from an adult with an advanced solid tumor such as melanoma, head and neck, liver or kidney cancer. The material was CD4+ or CD8+ T cells sorted from blood, obtained in a trial of the OX40 agonist ivuxolimab. V gene TRBV28 combines with J gene TRBJ1-1; 8 bases are shared with TRBD1. The CDR3 loop is CASSSGVTGEKLRGAFF. CDR3 nucleotides: TGTGCCAGCAGTTCAGGGGTGACAGGGGAAAAACTTAGGGGAGCTTTCTTT. Full variable domain (rest looked up from reference TRBV28 and TRBJ1-1): DVKVTQSSRYLVKRTGEKVFLECVQDMDHENMFWYRQDPGLGLRLIYFSYDVKMKEKGDIPEGYSVSREKKERFSLILESASTNQTSMYLCASSSGVTGEKLRGAFFGQGTRLTVV.